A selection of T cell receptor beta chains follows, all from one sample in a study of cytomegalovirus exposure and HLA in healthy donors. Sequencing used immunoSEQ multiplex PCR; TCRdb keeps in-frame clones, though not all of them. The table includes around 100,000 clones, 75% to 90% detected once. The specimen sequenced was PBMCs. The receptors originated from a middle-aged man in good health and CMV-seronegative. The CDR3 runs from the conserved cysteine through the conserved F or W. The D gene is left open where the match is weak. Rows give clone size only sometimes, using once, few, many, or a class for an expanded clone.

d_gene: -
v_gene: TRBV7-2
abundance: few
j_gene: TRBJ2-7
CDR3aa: CASSFGTTEQYF
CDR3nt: TGTGCCAGCAGCTTTGGAACGACAGAGCAGTACTTC

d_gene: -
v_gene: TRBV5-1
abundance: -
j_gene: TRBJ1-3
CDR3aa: CASSLDLQQGRSGNTIYF
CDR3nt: TGCGCCAGCAGCTTGGACCTCCAACAGGGACGATCGGGAAACACCATATATTTT

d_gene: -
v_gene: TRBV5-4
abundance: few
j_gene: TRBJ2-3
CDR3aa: CASSFTLGGENTQYF
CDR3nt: TGTGCCAGCAGCTTTACACTAGGGGGAGAGAATACGCAGTATTTT

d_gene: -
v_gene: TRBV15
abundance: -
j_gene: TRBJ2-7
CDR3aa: CATSRDRAGAGEQYF
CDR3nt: TGTGCCACCAGCAGAGATCGGGCAGGGGCGGGCGAGCAGTACTTC

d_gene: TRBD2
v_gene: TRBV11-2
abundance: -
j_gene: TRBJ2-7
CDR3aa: CASSLGLAGGIEQYF
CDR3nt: TGTGCCAGCAGCTTGGGACTAGCGGGGGGAATCGAGCAGTACTTC

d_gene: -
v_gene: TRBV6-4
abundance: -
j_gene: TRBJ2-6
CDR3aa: CASSQSANSGANVLTF
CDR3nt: TGTGCCAGCAGTCAATCCGCTAACTCTGGGGCCAACGTCCTGACTTTC

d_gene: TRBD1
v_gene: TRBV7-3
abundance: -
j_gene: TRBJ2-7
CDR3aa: CASRLDRGNSYEQYF
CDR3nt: TGTGCCAGCAGATTGGACAGGGGGAATTCCTACGAGCAGTACTTC

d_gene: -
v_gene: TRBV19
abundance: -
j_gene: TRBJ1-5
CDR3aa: CASHFTGQDQPQHF
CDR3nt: TGTGCCAGTCACTTTACAGGGCAAGATCAGCCCCAGCATTTT

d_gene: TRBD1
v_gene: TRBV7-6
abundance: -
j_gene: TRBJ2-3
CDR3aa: CASSWDVRGQTGTDTQYF
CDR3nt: TGTGCCAGCAGCTGGGACGTCAGGGGGCAGACGGGCACAGATACGCAGTATTTT

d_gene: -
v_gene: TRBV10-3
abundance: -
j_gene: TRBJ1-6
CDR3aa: CAISESGGLSSYSPLHF
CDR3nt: TGTGCCATCAGTGAGTCTGGAGGGTTAAGTTCCTATTCACCCCTCCACTTT

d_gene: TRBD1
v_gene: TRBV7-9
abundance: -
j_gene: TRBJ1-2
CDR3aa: CASSSYRDRGSYGYTF
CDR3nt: TGTGCCAGCAGCTCATACCGGGACAGGGGTTCTTATGGCTACACCTTC